This TCR beta chain was sequenced during a study of T cell responses to AZD1222 COVID-19 vaccine. In germline, CDR1 is MGHRA, CDR2 YSYEKL. This CDR3 has 14 amino acids. Trimming removed 1 base at V and 15 bases at J, with 16 bases between. Regarding the study as a whole: Vaccination with two AZD1222 doses was followed by a rise in Spike-specific TCR breadth and depth. Vaccine-related CD4 TCRs covered spike, predominating at 160-218 and 743-854. Reportedly, nearly half of unique spike TCRs recognized epitopes outside B.1.351/B.1.1.7 mutations.

The data were produced by immunoSEQ multiplex PCR, yet TCRdb's version contains in-frame clones alone and is incomplete. This sample has some 70,000 clones, with over 70% found just once. For this clone: The target antigen is unknown.

Pooling of second doses given at about 4 or about 12 weeks was done. Sequencing used peripheral blood, obtained 28 days after the second AZD1222 dose. This sequence joins TRBV4-1 and TRBJ1-6; TRBD1 might be the D (5 bases). The sequence derives from an adult who received the AZD1222 COVID-19 vaccine. The CDR3 DNA is TGCGCCAGCAGCCAAGTGGGACGGACAACAGGCCTCCACTTT. It is translated as CASSQVGRTTGLHF.